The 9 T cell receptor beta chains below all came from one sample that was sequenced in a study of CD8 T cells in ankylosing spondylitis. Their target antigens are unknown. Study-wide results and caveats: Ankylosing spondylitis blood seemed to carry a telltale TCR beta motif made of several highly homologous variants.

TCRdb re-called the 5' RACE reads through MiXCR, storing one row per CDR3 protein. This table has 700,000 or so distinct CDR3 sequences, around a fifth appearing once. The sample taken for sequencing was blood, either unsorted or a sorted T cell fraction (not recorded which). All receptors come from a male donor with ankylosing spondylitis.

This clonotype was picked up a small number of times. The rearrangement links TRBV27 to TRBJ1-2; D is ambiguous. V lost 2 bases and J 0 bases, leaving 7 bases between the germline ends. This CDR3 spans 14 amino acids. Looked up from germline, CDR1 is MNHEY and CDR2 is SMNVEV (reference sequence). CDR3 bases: TGTGCCAGCAGTTTAAGCAGTGCTAACTATGGCTACACCTTC. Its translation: CASSLSSANYGYTF.

The CDR3 is CASSQERDLNQPQHF. DNA of the CDR3: TGCGCCAGCAGCCAAGAAAGGGACCTCAATCAGCCCCAGCATTTT. The chain combines TRBV4-1 with TRBJ1-5, with D possibly TRBD1 on 5 matching bases. The CDR3 consists of 15 residues. The V gene's germline CDR1 is MGHRA and CDR2 YSYEKL. V lost 0 bases to trimming and J lost 3 bases, with 9 bases between them.

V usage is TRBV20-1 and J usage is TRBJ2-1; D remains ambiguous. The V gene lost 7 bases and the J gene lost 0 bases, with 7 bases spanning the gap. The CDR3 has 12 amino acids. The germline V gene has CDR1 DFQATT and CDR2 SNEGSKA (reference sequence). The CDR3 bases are TGCAGTGGGCTGAGCTCCTACAATGAGCAGTTCTTC. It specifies CSGLSSYNEQFF.

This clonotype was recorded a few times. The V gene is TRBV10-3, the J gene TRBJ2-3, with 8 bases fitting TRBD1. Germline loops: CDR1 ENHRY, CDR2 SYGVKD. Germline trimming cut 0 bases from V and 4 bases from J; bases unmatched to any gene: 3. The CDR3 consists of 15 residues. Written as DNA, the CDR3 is TGTGCCATCAGTGAGTCGACAGGGGAGGCAGATACGCAGTATTTT. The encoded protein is CAISESTGEADTQYF.

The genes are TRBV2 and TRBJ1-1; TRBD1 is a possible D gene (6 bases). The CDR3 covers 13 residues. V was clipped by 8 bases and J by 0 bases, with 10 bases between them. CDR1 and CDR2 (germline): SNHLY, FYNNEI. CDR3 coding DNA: TGTGCCAGCGCCCGGGACATGAACACTGAAGCTTTCTTT. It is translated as CASARDMNTEAFF.

The CDR3 DNA sequence: TGTGCCAGCAGCCCCCGCGAGTACGAGCAGTACTTC. Encoded protein: CASSPREYEQYF. This chain uses TRBV6-6 with TRBJ2-7, with D hard to call. CDR1 and CDR2 from the germline V gene are MNHNY and SVGAGI (reference sequence). This CDR3 is 12 amino acids long. Trimming took off 6 bases at V and 4 bases at J, with 10 bases between the two ends.

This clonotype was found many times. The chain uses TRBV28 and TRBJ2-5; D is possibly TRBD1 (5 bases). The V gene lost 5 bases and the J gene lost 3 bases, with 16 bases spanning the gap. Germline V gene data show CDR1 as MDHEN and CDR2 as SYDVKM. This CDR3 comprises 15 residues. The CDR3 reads CASSPRGAAEETQYF. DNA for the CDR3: TGTGCCAGCAGTCCACGTGGGGCAGCAGAAGAGACCCAGTACTTC.

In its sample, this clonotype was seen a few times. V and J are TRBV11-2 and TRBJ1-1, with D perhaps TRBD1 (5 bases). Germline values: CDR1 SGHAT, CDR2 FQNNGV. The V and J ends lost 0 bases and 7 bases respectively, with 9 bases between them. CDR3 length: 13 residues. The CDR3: CASSLELRGEAFF. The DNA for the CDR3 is TGTGCCAGCAGCTTAGAGTTGAGGGGTGAAGCTTTCTTT.

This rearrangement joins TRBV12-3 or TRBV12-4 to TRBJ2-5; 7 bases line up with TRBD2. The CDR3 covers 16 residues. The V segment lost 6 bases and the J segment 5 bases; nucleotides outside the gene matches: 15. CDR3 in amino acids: CASSPEWGREGETQYF. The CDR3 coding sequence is TGTGCCAGCAGCCCGGAGTGGGGCAGGGAGGGGGAGACCCAGTACTTC.